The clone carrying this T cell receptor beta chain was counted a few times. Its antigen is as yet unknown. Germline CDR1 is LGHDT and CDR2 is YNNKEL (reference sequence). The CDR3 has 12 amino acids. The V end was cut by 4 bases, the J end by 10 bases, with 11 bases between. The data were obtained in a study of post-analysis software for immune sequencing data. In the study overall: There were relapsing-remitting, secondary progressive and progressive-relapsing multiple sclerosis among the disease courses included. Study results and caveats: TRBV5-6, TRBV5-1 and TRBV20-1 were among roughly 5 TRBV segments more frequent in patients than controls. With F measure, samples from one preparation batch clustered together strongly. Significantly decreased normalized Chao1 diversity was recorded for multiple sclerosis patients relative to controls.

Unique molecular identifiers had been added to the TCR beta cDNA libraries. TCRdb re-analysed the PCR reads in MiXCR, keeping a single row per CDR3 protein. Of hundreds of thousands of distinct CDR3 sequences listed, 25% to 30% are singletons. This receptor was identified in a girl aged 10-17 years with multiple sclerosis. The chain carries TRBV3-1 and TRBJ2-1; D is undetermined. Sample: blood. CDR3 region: CASSRDPAEQFF. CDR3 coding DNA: TGTGCCAGCAGCCGAGATCCAGCAGAGCAGTTCTTC.